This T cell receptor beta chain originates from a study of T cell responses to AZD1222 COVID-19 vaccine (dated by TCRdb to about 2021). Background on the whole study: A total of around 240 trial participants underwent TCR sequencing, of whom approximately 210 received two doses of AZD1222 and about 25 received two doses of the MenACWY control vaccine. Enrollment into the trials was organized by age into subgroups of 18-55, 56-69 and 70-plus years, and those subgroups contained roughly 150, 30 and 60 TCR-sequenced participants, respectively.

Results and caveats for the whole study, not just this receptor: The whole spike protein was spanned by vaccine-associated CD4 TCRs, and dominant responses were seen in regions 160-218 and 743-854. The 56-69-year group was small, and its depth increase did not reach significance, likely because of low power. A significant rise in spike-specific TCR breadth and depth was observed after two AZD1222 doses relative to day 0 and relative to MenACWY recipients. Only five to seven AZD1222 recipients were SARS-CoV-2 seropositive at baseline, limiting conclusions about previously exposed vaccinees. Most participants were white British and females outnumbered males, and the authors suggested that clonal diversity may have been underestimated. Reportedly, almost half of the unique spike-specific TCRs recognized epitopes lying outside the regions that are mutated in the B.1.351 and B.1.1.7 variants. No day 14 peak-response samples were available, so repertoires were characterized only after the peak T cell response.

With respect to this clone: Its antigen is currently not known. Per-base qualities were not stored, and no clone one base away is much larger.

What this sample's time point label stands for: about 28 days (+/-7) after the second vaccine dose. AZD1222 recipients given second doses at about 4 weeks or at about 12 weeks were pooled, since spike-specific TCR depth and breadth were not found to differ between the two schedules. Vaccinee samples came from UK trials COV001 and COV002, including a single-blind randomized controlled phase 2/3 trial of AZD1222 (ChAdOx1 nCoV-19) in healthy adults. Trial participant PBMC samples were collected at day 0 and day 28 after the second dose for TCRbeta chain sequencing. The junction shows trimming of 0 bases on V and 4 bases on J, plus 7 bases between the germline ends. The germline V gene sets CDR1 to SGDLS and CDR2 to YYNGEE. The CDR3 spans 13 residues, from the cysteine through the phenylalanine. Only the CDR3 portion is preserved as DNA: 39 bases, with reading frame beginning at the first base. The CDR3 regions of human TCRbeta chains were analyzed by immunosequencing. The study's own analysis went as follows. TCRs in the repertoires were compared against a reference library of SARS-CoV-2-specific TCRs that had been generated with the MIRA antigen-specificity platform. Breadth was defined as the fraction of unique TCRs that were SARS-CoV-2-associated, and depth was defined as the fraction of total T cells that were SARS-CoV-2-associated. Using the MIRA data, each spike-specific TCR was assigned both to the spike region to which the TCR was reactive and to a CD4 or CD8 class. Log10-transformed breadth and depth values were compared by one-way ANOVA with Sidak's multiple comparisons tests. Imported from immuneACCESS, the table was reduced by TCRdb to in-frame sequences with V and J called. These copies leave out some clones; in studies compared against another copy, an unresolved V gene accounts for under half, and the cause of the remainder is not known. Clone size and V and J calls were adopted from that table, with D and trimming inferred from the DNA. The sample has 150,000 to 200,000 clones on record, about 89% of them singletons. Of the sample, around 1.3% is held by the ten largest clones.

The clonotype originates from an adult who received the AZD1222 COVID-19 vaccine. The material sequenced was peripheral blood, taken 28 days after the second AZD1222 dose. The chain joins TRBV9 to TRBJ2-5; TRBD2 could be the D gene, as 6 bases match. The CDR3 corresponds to CASSVVSGETQYF. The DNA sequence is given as TGTGCCAGCAGCGTAGTTAGCGGAGAGACCCAGTACTTC.